This TCR beta chain was captured in a study of Ad26.COV2.S vaccination and SARS-CoV-2 variants. The germline V gene has CDR1 SGHAT and CDR2 FQNNGV. Trimming removed 5 bases from V and 1 base from J, with 9 bases in between. The CDR3 has 14 amino acids. Noted treatment: roughly 19 received Ad26.COV2.S at low or high dose, single or two shots; 5 received placebo; per-sample allocation not given. The study sampled participants on day 63 after the first vaccine or placebo injection. TCRdb's table, derived via immunoSEQ multiplex PCR, lists solely in-frame clones and lacks some. This sample has fewer than 800,000 clones, with about 90% found just once.

This receptor was identified in a person aged 18-60 years who received the Ad26.COV2.S COVID-19 vaccine or a placebo. This chain uses TRBV11-2 with TRBJ2-1; TRBD2 might be the D (5 bases). The sequences come from peripheral blood, collected in a trial of Ad26.COV2.S vaccine versus placebo. The CDR3 DNA reads as TGTGCCAGCAGCCCATTAGCGTCCTACAATGAGCAGTTCTTC. This translates into CASSPLASYNEQFF.